This entry lists 10 T cell receptor beta chains sequenced from one sample in a study of spatial heterogeneity in lung cancer. General study results and limits: It was found that expanded intratumoral alpha and beta TCR counts tracked tumor mutation counts.

No antigens are known for them. Using its own MiXCR run on the 5' RACE reads, TCRdb lists one record per CDR3 protein. The repertoire holds about 100,000 distinct CDR3 sequences, with roughly 4.5% as singletons. Described time point: sample taken at primary tumor resection. Source: lung tumor tissue, taken at surgery. Every receptor here comes from a male donor with early-stage non-small cell lung cancer.

This clonotype was seen ten or more times. This CDR3 reads CSARDPQGNYNEQFF. In DNA, the CDR3 is TGCAGTGCTAGAGATCCACAGGGAAATTACAATGAGCAGTTCTTC. V and J are TRBV20-1 and TRBJ2-1; possibly TRBD1 for D (6 bases). The ends were cut back, 0 bases at V and 4 bases at J, with 13 bases in the middle. In germline, CDR1 is DFQATT, CDR2 SNEGSKA (reference sequence). The CDR3 loop spans 15 amino acids.

This clonotype appeared many times. The chain employs TRBV4-1 and TRBJ2-1; 7 positions match TRBD2. This CDR3 comprises 17 residues. V lost 0 bases, J lost 0 bases, and 5 bases stayed unmatched. Germline V gene lookup returns CDR1 MGHRA and CDR2 YSYEKL. The CDR3 nucleotides are TGCGCCAGCAGCCAAGATTGGGGGGGGAGCTCCTACAATGAGCAGTTCTTC. As protein: CASSQDWGGSSYNEQFF.

In its sample, this clonotype was seen many times. The chain joins TRBV29-1 to TRBJ2-2; D is undetermined. The V gene lost 4 bases and the J gene lost 0 bases, with 12 bases spanning the gap. Germline CDR1 is SQVTM and CDR2 is ANQGSEA. The CDR3 is 15 amino acids. The CDR3 nucleotides are TGCAGCGTTGGGTTGGGCCCGACGAACACCGGGGAGCTGTTTTTT. This encodes CSVGLGPTNTGELFF.

This clonotype was found many times. This rearrangement joins TRBV7-9 to TRBJ2-2; D gene ambiguous. V lost 0 bases to trimming and J lost 7 bases, with 9 bases between them. The CDR3 is made up of 14 amino acids. CDR1 and CDR2 from the germline V gene are SEHNR and FQNEAQ (reference sequence). CDR3 loop: CASSLAESGGELFF. The CDR3 DNA sequence: TGTGCCAGCAGCTTAGCGGAGTCAGGCGGGGAGCTGTTTTTT.

The chain is built from TRBV20-1 and TRBJ2-7; D remains ambiguous. Germline V gene data show CDR1 as DFQATT and CDR2 as SNEGSKA (reference sequence). V shed 0 bases and J shed 0 bases, with 15 bases lying between them. The CDR3 runs to 16 residues. CDR3 DNA: TGCAGTGCTAGAGATCTTCACCGCCCTAGCTCCTACGAGCAGTACTTC. Protein sequence: CSARDLHRPSSYEQYF.

This chain joins TRBV5-6 and TRBJ2-3; tentatively, D is TRBD2 (6 bases). Germline V gene sequence: CDR1 SGHDT, CDR2 YYEEEE. This CDR3 contains 17 residues. V lost 1 base to trimming and J lost 4 bases, with 19 bases between them. The CDR3 DNA follows: TGTGCCAGCAGCTTGCGTATTTTTGGCGGGAATGCAGATACGCAGTATTTT. Its protein product is CASSLRIFGGNADTQYF.

The table lists this clonotype with a few counts. The J gene is TRBJ2-3, the V gene TRBV6-2 or TRBV6-3, with D unresolved. Germline V CDR1 and CDR2: MNHEY, SVGEGT. The length of the CDR3 is 18 residues. V was trimmed by 0 bases and J by 0 bases, leaving 16 bases between them. The CDR3 DNA is TGTGCCAGCAGTTACTCGAATTTTAGAAGATCTAGCACAGATACGCAGTATTTT. This sequence encodes CASSYSNFRRSSTDTQYF.

This clonotype occurred many times. The chain couples TRBV4-1 to TRBJ2-7, with D possibly TRBD2 on 6 matching bases. The CDR3 covers 16 residues. Germline CDR1 reads MGHRA; CDR2 reads YSYEKL. Between the trimmed V and J ends, which lost 0 bases and 2 bases, there was a span of 14 bases. The CDR3, as DNA: TGCGCCAGCAGCCAAGATCTAAGCGGGTTAGCCTACGAGCAGTACTTC. The encoded protein is CASSQDLSGLAYEQYF.

This clonotype came up a few times. This chain connects TRBV4-1 to TRBJ2-7; 9 nucleotides match TRBD2. Trimming cost V 5 bases and J 4 bases; bases outside gene matches: 12. The CDR3 is 16 residues long. Looked up from germline, CDR1 is MGHRA and CDR2 is YSYEKL. The chain's CDR3 is CASSSAGGPASYEQYF. CDR3 DNA sequence: TGCGCCAGCAGCTCCGCGGGAGGGCCTGCGTCTTACGAGCAGTACTTC.

This clonotype was recorded many times. The chain has TRBV29-1 and TRBJ1-5, with D hard to call. The CDR3 is made up of 13 amino acids. The germline gives CDR1 SQVTM, CDR2 ANQGSEA. Trimming took 7 bases from V and 6 from J, leaving 16 bases between them. This CDR3 reads CSGTLGVGQPQHF. Written as DNA, the CDR3 is TGCAGCGGCACTCTCGGGGTTGGTCAGCCCCAGCATTTT.